Below are 28 T cell receptor beta chains sequenced from a single sample in a study of cytomegalovirus exposure and HLA in healthy donors. Primers: 60 Vbeta forward and 13 Jbeta reverse. Measured with immunoSEQ multiplex PCR; TCRdb has only the in-frame clones, and not every one. This table has 75,000 to 80,000 clones, around 76% appearing once. Sequenced input: PBMCs. The receptors originated from a male donor in good health and CMV-seropositive.

This clone was detected a few times. The V and J genes are TRBV29-1 and TRBJ2-5; D is uncertain. CDR1 is SQVTM and CDR2 is ANQGSEA in the germline V gene. Trimming cost V 5 bases and J 1 base, with 8 bases left between them. This CDR3 is built from 12 residues. CDR3 DNA sequence: TGCAGCGTTAACGAGCTCCAAGAGACCCAGTACTTC. It is translated as CSVNELQETQYF.

This rearrangement joins TRBV5-1 to TRBJ2-1, with D perhaps matching TRBD1 (5 bases). The V end was cut by 0 bases, the J end by 5 bases, with 12 bases between. The CDR3 is 15 residues long. Germline-derived CDR1 and CDR2 are SGHRS and YFSETQ. CDR3 coding DNA: TGCGCCAGCAGCTTGGAGCCTAGGGGCCACAATGAGCAGTTCTTC. It specifies CASSLEPRGHNEQFF.

V and J are TRBV4-1 and TRBJ2-5; 10 nucleotides line up with TRBD2. The J segment lost 2 bases and the V segment lost 1 base, leaving 7 bases of the junction unmatched. This CDR3 region has 17 residues. Germline CDR1 is MGHRA and CDR2 is YSYEKL. CDR3 nucleotides: TGCGCCAGCAGCCAAGCGTTCCTAGCGGGGGATCAAGAGACCCAGTACTTC. This codes for CASSQAFLAGDQETQYF.

The chain links TRBV5-1 to TRBJ2-3, with D perhaps TRBD1 (7 bases). Trimming left V 8 bases short and J 1 base short, with 23 bases between. Germline CDR1 reads SGHRS; CDR2 reads YFSETQ. The CDR3 is 17 residues long. The CDR3, as DNA: TGCGCCAGTTCTTCCCAACCCCAGGGGGGAGGCACAGATACGCAGTATTTT. Protein: CASSSQPQGGGTDTQYF.

The genes are TRBV21-1 and TRBJ2-5; TRBD2 was called by the table and not checked on the DNA. The assigned J gene may be wrong: the sequence end matches TRBJ2-7 better. TRBV21-1 is annotated as a pseudogene. This CDR3 has 12 residues. For the CDR3, the DNA is TGTGCCAGCAGCAAAGTACCCTACGAGCAGTACTTC. Residues: CASSKVPYEQYF.

The chain recombines TRBV9 with TRBJ2-5; 7 bases map to TRBD1. The CDR3 loop spans 15 amino acids. The J segment lost 5 bases and the V segment lost 3 bases, leaving 10 bases of the junction unmatched. Germline values: CDR1 SGDLS, CDR2 YYNGEE. Written as DNA, the CDR3 is TGTGCCAGCAGCGGGGGACAGTCCATCCAGGAGACCCAGTACTTC. Translating gives CASSGGQSIQETQYF.

The gene calls are TRBV9 and TRBJ2-7; D perhaps matches TRBD2 (6 bases). V was trimmed by 0 bases and J by 3 bases, leaving 13 bases between them. Germline assignment: CDR1 SGDLS and CDR2 YYNGEE. CDR3 size: 15 residues. The chain's CDR3 is CASSVGAGQNYEQYF. The CDR3 DNA reads as TGTGCCAGCAGCGTAGGGGCGGGGCAGAACTACGAGCAGTACTTC.

The genes are TRBV5-1 and TRBJ2-2, with 8 bases matching TRBD2. This CDR3 is 13 amino acids long. V shed 4 bases, J shed 11 bases, and the junction held 7 bases outside the gene matches. The V gene's germline CDR1 is SGHRS and CDR2 YFSETQ. CDR3 sequence reads: CASSRELAAELFF. CDR3 nucleotide sequence: TGCGCCAGCAGCCGAGAACTAGCGGCCGAGCTGTTTTTT.

This clone came up once. The V and J genes are TRBV4-2 and TRBJ1-4; 8 positions match TRBD1. Germline V gene lookup returns CDR1 LGHNA and CDR2 YNFKEQ. Trimming took 0 bases from V and 10 from J; bases not matched to a gene: 16. The CDR3 extends over 18 amino acids. This CDR3 is CASSQDGTGSLGSGKLFF. The CDR3 DNA reads as TGTGCCAGCAGCCAAGATGGGACAGGAAGCCTGGGTTCTGGAAAACTGTTTTTT.

In its sample, this clone was seen once. V gene TRBV4-2 combines with J gene TRBJ1-5, with 8 bases aligning to TRBD1. The trim removed 0 bases at V and 5 bases at J, leaving 3 bases unmatched. In germline, CDR1 is LGHNA, CDR2 YNFKEQ. This CDR3 is built from 15 residues. In nucleotides, the CDR3 is TGTGCCAGCAGCCAAGAAGGACAGGGATATCAGCCCCAGCATTTT. Translating it yields CASSQEGQGYQPQHF.

J is TRBJ2-2 and V is TRBV27; D remains ambiguous. V dropped 2 bases and J dropped 4 bases, with 8 bases sitting between them. Germline V gene lookup returns CDR1 MNHEY and CDR2 SMNVEV (reference sequence). This CDR3 has 14 residues. The CDR3 here is CASSLDTLTGELFF. CDR3 nucleotide sequence: TGTGCCAGCAGTTTAGATACTCTCACCGGGGAGCTGTTTTTT.

The V gene is TRBV5-6, the J gene TRBJ2-7; no definite D call. Trimming shortened V by 4 bases and J by 0 bases, and 5 bases separated the two germline ends. Germline V gene lookup returns CDR1 SGHDT and CDR2 YYEEEE. This CDR3 region has 12 residues. CDR3 residues: CASSISSYEQYF. Here the CDR3 DNA reads TGTGCCAGCAGCATTAGCTCCTACGAGCAGTACTTC.

J is TRBJ2-6 and V is TRBV5-1; perhaps TRBD1 as D (6 bases). The length of the CDR3 is 15 residues. Trimming took 3 bases from V and 4 from J, leaving 11 bases between them. Germline V lookup: CDR1 SGHRS, CDR2 YFSETQ. CDR3 loop: CASSSTGSGANVLTF. Here the CDR3 DNA reads TGCGCCAGCAGCTCCACAGGGTCGGGGGCCAACGTCCTGACTTTC. The complete variable domain, with remaining parts taken from reference TRBV5-1 and TRBJ2-6, reads KAGVTQTPRYLIKTRGQQVTLSCSPISGHRSVSWYQQTPGQGLQFLFEYFSETQRNKGNFPGRFSGRQFSNSRSEMNVSTLELGDSALYLCASSSTGSGANVLTFGAGSRLTVL.

The CDR3 sequence is CASSLGATSYGYTF. CDR3 DNA sequence: TGTGCCAGCAGCTTAGGTGCCACCAGCTATGGCTACACCTTC. This sequence joins TRBV7-2 and TRBJ1-2; no firm D call. Trimming stripped 1 base from V and 4 bases from J, with 10 bases between. The germline CDR1 and CDR2 sequences are SGHTA and FQGNSA. The CDR3 runs 14 residues. Based on the CDR3 plus reference TRBV7-2 and TRBJ1-2, the full variable domain is GAGVSQSPSNKVTEKGKDVELRCDPISGHTALYWYRQSLGQGLEFLIYFQGNSAPDKSGLPSDRFSAERTGGSVSTLTIQRTQQEDSAVYLCASSLGATSYGYTFGSGTRLTVV.

In its sample, this clone was seen a few times. The chain uses TRBV30 and TRBJ2-5; 8 nucleotides match TRBD1. The CDR3 is 13 residues long. From germline, CDR1 is GTSNPN and CDR2 SVGIG (reference sequence). With V trimmed by 5 bases and J by 7 bases, 9 bases remained unmatched. CDR3 in amino acids: CAWDAQGAGTQYF. In DNA, the CDR3 is TGTGCCTGGGACGCCCAGGGGGCCGGGACCCAGTACTTC. Together with reference TRBV30 and TRBJ2-5, the CDR3 gives the full variable domain: SQTIHQWPATLVQPVGSPLSLECTVEGTSNPNLYWYRQAAGRGLQLLFYSVGIGQISSEVPQNLSASRPQDRQFILSSKKLLLSDSGFYLCAWDAQGAGTQYFGPGTRLLVL.

This chain connects TRBV6-4 to TRBJ1-6; no definite D call. Germline lookup yields CDR1 MRHNA and CDR2 SNTAGT. With 8 bases removed from V and 10 bases from J, the gap between germline ends came to 21 bases. The CDR3 loop spans 15 amino acids. DNA for the CDR3: TGTGCCAGCTCTCAGGATACAGCCATTGGGTCACCCCTCCACTTT. It translates to CASSQDTAIGSPLHF.

This sequence joins TRBV19 and TRBJ2-7; D is perhaps TRBD1 (7 bases). CDR3 length: 14 residues. CDR1 and CDR2 from the germline V gene are LNHDA and SQIVND (reference sequence). Trimming pared 4 bases from V and 0 bases from J, leaving 10 bases between. DNA of the CDR3: TGTGCCAGTAGTAACAGGGGACTCTCCTACGAGCAGTACTTC. Its protein product is CASSNRGLSYEQYF.

The chain combines TRBV5-4 with TRBJ2-7, with 8 bases aligning to TRBD2. Per the germline V gene, CDR1 is SGHNT and CDR2 is YYREEE (reference sequence). The CDR3 loop spans 15 amino acids. Unmatched junction bases numbered 9, after V lost 3 bases and J lost 4 bases. CDR3 sequence (DNA): TGTGCCAGCAGCTCGGGGACTAGTTCATCTTACGAGCAGTACTTC. It specifies CASSSGTSSSYEQYF. The full variable domain, with the rest looked up from reference TRBV5-4 and TRBJ2-7, is ETGVTQSPTHLIKTRGQQVTLRCSSQSGHNTVSWYQQALGQGPQFIFQYYREEENGRGNFPPRFSGLQFPNYSSELNVNALELDDSALYLCASSSGTSSSYEQYFGPGTRLTVT.

As DNA, the CDR3 is TGTGCCAGCAGAAGCGGAAAAAACACCGGGGAGCTGTTTTTT. This gives the protein CASRSGKNTGELFF. The genes are TRBV2 and TRBJ2-2; a possible D gene is TRBD2 (5 bases). This CDR3 is built from 14 residues. With 6 bases removed from V and 2 bases from J, the gap between germline ends came to 10 bases. CDR1 and CDR2 from the germline V gene are SNHLY and FYNNEI.

The chain uses TRBV27 and TRBJ1-1, with D possibly being TRBD1 (6 bases). Trimming pared 2 bases from V and 2 bases from J, leaving 21 bases between. The CDR3 runs to 18 residues. CDR1 is MNHEY, CDR2 SMNVEV, per germline (reference sequence). CDR3 DNA sequence: TGTGCCAGCAGTTTAACCGGGACAAGGGTTTATGCTAACACTGAAGCTTTCTTT. Its translation: CASSLTGTRVYANTEAFF.

For the CDR3, the DNA is TGTGCCAGCAGCTTAGCCTCGTCTAGTAACACCGGGGAGCTGTTTTTT. It specifies CASSLASSSNTGELFF. This sequence joins TRBV7-6 and TRBJ2-2; D is uncertain. Germline V gene lookup returns CDR1 SGHVS and CDR2 FNYEAQ. The V end was cut by 0 bases, the J end by 2 bases, with 10 bases between. CDR3 size: 16 residues.

The V and J genes are TRBV18 and TRBJ1-1; 10 nucleotides match TRBD1. Germline V gives CDR1 KGHSH, CDR2 LQKENI. J gave up 1 base and V 0 bases, and 2 bases lay outside the gene matches. The CDR3 is 16 residues long. The CDR3 protein is CASSPPTGGGNTEAFF. CDR3 bases: TGTGCCAGCTCACCACCGACAGGGGGCGGGAACACTGAAGCTTTCTTT.

The table lists this clone with a few counts. V is TRBV7-2 and J is TRBJ2-5, with a possible D match to TRBD2 (6 bases). V shed 2 bases and J shed 5 bases, with 9 bases lying between them. The CDR3 length is 13 residues. Germline assignment: CDR1 SGHTA and CDR2 FQGNSA. The CDR3 DNA reads TGTGCCAGCAGCTTATCTAGCGCTGAGACCCAGTACTTC. Amino acid sequence: CASSLSSAETQYF. The full variable domain, rest sourced from reference TRBV7-2 and TRBJ2-5, is GAGVSQSPSNKVTEKGKDVELRCDPISGHTALYWYRQSLGQGLEFLIYFQGNSAPDKSGLPSDRFSAERTGGSVSTLTIQRTQQEDSAVYLCASSLSSAETQYFGPGTRLLVL.

The rearrangement joins TRBV11-2 to TRBJ1-4; a possible D gene is TRBD1 (5 bases). Trimming stripped 5 bases from V and 7 bases from J, with 20 bases between. CDR3 length: 16 amino acids. Germline CDR1 and CDR2: SGHAT and FQNNGV. The CDR3 loop reads CASSPDVGGEREKLFF. In DNA, the CDR3 is TGTGCCAGCAGCCCCGACGTGGGGGGGGAACGTGAAAAACTGTTTTTT.

This chain joins TRBV11-2 and TRBJ2-2, with D possibly TRBD2 on 6 matching bases. The germline V and J ends were trimmed by 1 base and 0 bases, with 12 bases remaining between them. Germline loops: CDR1 SGHAT, CDR2 FQNNGV. The CDR3 consists of 17 residues. The CDR3 reads CASSLGGGFSNTGELFF. The DNA of the CDR3 is TGTGCCAGCAGCTTAGGTGGAGGGTTTTCGAACACCGGGGAGCTGTTTTTT.

The chain joins TRBV7-2 to TRBJ2-2; tentative D call: TRBD2 (5 bases). Germline V gives CDR1 SGHTA, CDR2 FQGNSA. The V and J ends lost 2 bases and 5 bases respectively, with 12 bases between them. This CDR3 is 15 amino acids long. The CDR3 loop is CASSLQRTFTGELFF. The CDR3 DNA reads as TGTGCCAGCAGCTTACAAAGGACTTTTACCGGGGAGCTGTTTTTT.

This clone was recorded only once. The CDR3 sequence is CASSFSGEITDTQYF. For the CDR3, the DNA is TGCGCCAGCAGCTTTAGCGGGGAGATCACAGATACGCAGTATTTT. The chain is built from TRBV5-1 and TRBJ2-3; TRBD2 matches at 8 bases. This CDR3 has 15 residues. The germline V gene encodes CDR1 SGHRS and CDR2 YFSETQ. V trimming: 2 bases; J trimming: 2 bases; junction bases outside the gene matches: 4.

This CDR3 reads CATSPVGGVGELFF. CDR3 bases: TGTGCCACCAGCCCCGTCGGGGGGGTCGGGGAGCTGTTTTTT. The rearrangement joins TRBV15 to TRBJ2-2; 8 positions match TRBD2. The CDR3 spans 14 residues. V was clipped by 5 bases and J by 7 bases; unmatched bases: 6. Germline V CDR1 and CDR2: LNHNV, YYDKDF (reference sequence).